This T cell receptor (beta chain) derives from a study of radiotherapy plus CTLA-4 blockade in lung cancer. Overall study results and limits: Expansion of tumor-derived TCR clones was observed in blood after radiotherapy plus ipilimumab.

The CDR3 is made up of 14 amino acids. Between the trimmed V and J ends, which lost 1 base and 8 bases, there was a span of 14 bases. Germline V CDR1 and CDR2: SGHTA, FQGNSA. There are a few counts of this clone. Antigen: not known. Sequenced by immunoSEQ multiplex PCR; TCRdb stores in-frame clones only, minus some. The data show about 80,000 clones, under 80% seen once. The gene calls are TRBV7-2 and TRBJ1-2; a possible D gene is TRBD1 (5 bases). The material sequenced was peripheral blood, taken from a patient treated with radiotherapy plus ipilimumab. This clonotype was obtained from a human donor with non-small cell lung cancer whose response to radiotherapy plus ipilimumab could not be evaluated. Some clones in this sample may be carry-over from other donors' samples. CDR3: CASSLESGPRGYTF. The CDR3, as DNA: TGTGCCAGCAGCTTAGAGTCAGGGCCAAGGGGCTACACCTTC.